This TCR beta chain was recorded in a study of OX40 agonist ivuxolimab in advanced cancers. About the study: Patients took ivuxolimab, an agonistic anti-OX40 (CD134) antibody. The dose-escalation group included hepatocellular carcinoma, melanoma, renal cell carcinoma and head and neck cancer.

Generated by immunoSEQ multiplex PCR, the TCRdb table keeps only in-frame clones and is missing some. The table includes about 59,000 clones, about nine tenths detected once. Study-level points and caveats: On average, a greater number of expanded clones characterised CD8+ T cells relative to CD4+.

If patients had autoimmune disease history or systemic immunosuppression, they were excluded. Germline CDR1 MDHEN, CDR2 SYDVKM. V lost 6 bases to trimming and J lost 0 bases, with 6 bases between them. This CDR3 spans 12 amino acids. Turning to this clone: Its specificity is not known.

The sequence derives from an adult with an advanced solid tumor such as melanoma, head and neck, liver or kidney cancer. The source material was CD4+ or CD8+ T cells sorted from blood, sampled in a trial of the OX40 agonist ivuxolimab. The rearrangement uses TRBV28 and TRBJ2-7, with D hard to call. The CDR3 protein is CASRSSSYEQYF. The CDR3 DNA sequence: TGTGCCAGCAGAAGCAGCTCCTACGAGCAGTACTTC.